These 30 T cell receptor beta chains were sequenced from one sample in a study of long-term antiretroviral therapy in people with HIV. Assay version v3.0 of immunoSEQ was used, and it was run at survey level. Sequencing was performed with immunoSEQ multiplex PCR; in TCRdb, only in-frame clones are kept and a portion is missing. Of 12,000 to 15,000 clones in the sample, 88% were seen once. The sequenced sample was unsorted PBMCs, obtained 6.2 years after starting antiretroviral therapy. The source is a man aged 40-49 years with HIV.

This rearrangement joins TRBV5-6 to TRBJ2-7, with 12 positions matching TRBD2. Unmatched junction bases numbered 8, after V lost 1 base and J lost 3 bases. The CDR3 is 17 amino acids. CDR1 is SGHDT, CDR2 YYEEEE, per germline. DNA of the CDR3: TGTGCCAGCAGCTTGCGGCTAGCGGGAGGGAAAATCTACGAGCAGTACTTC. Translated, it gives CASSLRLAGGKIYEQYF.

The V gene is TRBV11-3, the J gene TRBJ2-7; weak D call: TRBD2 (5 bases). The CDR3 loop spans 15 amino acids. CDR1 is SGHNT, CDR2 YENEEA, per germline. V gave up 0 bases and J gave up 2 bases, with 11 bases separating them. CDR3 nucleotide sequence: TGTGCCAGCAGCTTAGAGGCGGGTCCTACCTACGAGCAGTACTTC. The encoded protein is CASSLEAGPTYEQYF.

The chain has TRBV4-1 and TRBJ2-2, with 10 bases identical to TRBD2. Germline V lookup: CDR1 MGHRA, CDR2 YSYEKL. V shed 4 bases and J 5 bases; nucleotides not matched to a gene: 4. This CDR3 region has 15 residues. In DNA form, the CDR3 reads TGCGCCAGCAGCCCGGGACTAGCGTCAACCGGGGAGCTGTTTTTT. Protein product: CASSPGLASTGELFF.

The rearrangement joins TRBV6-1 to TRBJ2-3; TRBD2 matches 8 bases. The germline gives CDR1 MNHNS, CDR2 SASEGT. CDR3 length: 14 amino acids. V trimming: 8 bases; J trimming: 5 bases; junction bases outside the gene matches: 9. The DNA of the CDR3 is TGTGCCAGCTTCGGTGGGCTAGCGGGAGATACGCAGTATTTT. Residues: CASFGGLAGDTQYF.

This chain connects TRBV27 to TRBJ2-7; D perhaps matches TRBD2 (5 bases). Trimming took off 6 bases at V and 3 bases at J, with 12 bases between the two ends. This CDR3 is built from 13 residues. CDR1 and CDR2 from the germline V gene are MNHEY and SMNVEV (reference sequence). The CDR3 DNA is TGTGCCAGCAGGACAAGAGGGAACTACGAGCAGTACTTC. Its translation is CASRTRGNYEQYF.

This clone was counted only a few times. The J gene is TRBJ1-2, the V gene TRBV18; tentative D call: TRBD1 (5 bases). The CDR3 extends over 15 amino acids. Per the germline V gene, CDR1 is KGHSH and CDR2 is LQKENI. V gave up 3 bases and J gave up 2 bases, with 13 bases separating them. The CDR3 DNA is TGTGCCAGCTCACCGATTCCCAGGGAGAACTATGGCTACACCTTC. Its protein product is CASSPIPRENYGYTF.

CDR3 protein: CASSSTGDQGEQYF. As DNA, the CDR3 is TGTGCCAGCAGTTCTACAGGGGATCAGGGCGAGCAGTACTTC. V is TRBV6-6 and J is TRBJ2-7, with TRBD1 identical over 7 bases. V lost 4 bases and J lost 6; bases outside the gene matches: 9. The germline V gene has CDR1 MNHNY and CDR2 SVGAGI (reference sequence). This CDR3 has 14 amino acids.

This chain joins TRBV7-2 and TRBJ1-1; TRBD1 might be the D (6 bases). Trimming took off 1 base at V and 4 bases at J, with 7 bases between the two ends. The germline gives CDR1 SGHTA, CDR2 FQGNSA. The CDR3 has 13 residues. CDR3 coding DNA: TGTGCCAGCAGCTTAGGAGGGGGCACTGAAGCTTTCTTT. Translated, it gives CASSLGGGTEAFF.

The chain employs TRBV27 and TRBJ2-6; 14 positions match TRBD2. The germline gives CDR1 MNHEY, CDR2 SMNVEV (reference sequence). This CDR3 region has 21 residues. The trim removed 1 base at V and 0 bases at J, leaving 8 bases unmatched. The CDR3 sequence: CASSLFGTSGRGSSGANVLTF. CDR3 nucleotide sequence: TGTGCCAGCAGTTTATTCGGGACTAGCGGGAGAGGGAGCTCTGGGGCCAACGTCCTGACTTTC. The full variable domain, in which reference TRBV27 and TRBJ2-6 provide the parts outside the CDR3, is EAQVTQNPRYLITVTGKKLTVTCSQNMNHEYMSWYRQDPGLGLRQIYYSMNVEVTDKGDVPEGYKVSRKEKRNFPLILESPSPNQTSLYFCASSLFGTSGRGSSGANVLTFGAGSRLTVL.

A single count supports this clone. V usage is TRBV27 and J usage is TRBJ2-3, with D possibly matching TRBD2 (6 bases). Germline CDR1 reads MNHEY; CDR2 reads SMNVEV (reference sequence). V lost 3 bases, J lost 0 bases, and 10 bases lay in between. The CDR3 contains 15 residues. The CDR3 bases are TGTGCCAGCAGTTTGGGGGGTCCTAGCACAGATACGCAGTATTTT. Encoded protein: CASSLGGPSTDTQYF.

The V gene is TRBV18, the J gene TRBJ1-3; no clear D gene. The length of the CDR3 is 13 residues. The V and J ends lost 4 bases and 1 base respectively, with 5 bases between them. Germline loops: CDR1 KGHSH, CDR2 LQKENI. CDR3 region: CASSQDSGNTIYF. In nucleotides, the CDR3 is TGTGCCAGCTCACAGGATTCTGGAAACACCATATATTTT.

The chain couples TRBV9 to TRBJ2-5; D gene uncertain. Trimming removed 2 bases from V and 1 base from J, with 6 bases in between. The CDR3 runs to 13 residues. CDR1 and CDR2 from the germline V gene are SGDLS and YYNGEE. The CDR3 reads CASSVGGQETQYF. The CDR3 DNA follows: TGTGCCAGCAGCGTTGGCGGCCAAGAGACCCAGTACTTC.

The CDR3 here is CASSRGVADTQYF. DNA of the CDR3: TGTGCCAGCAGCCGGGGGGTGGCAGATACGCAGTATTTT. This chain connects TRBV11-3 to TRBJ2-3; 7 bases align to TRBD2. This CDR3 contains 13 residues. Germline trimming cut 5 bases from V and 4 bases from J; bases unmatched to any gene: 3. Germline values: CDR1 SGHNT, CDR2 YENEEA.

The CDR3 DNA is TGCGCCAGCAGCTCCCGGCCCCCCGATACGCAGTATTTT. Translation: CASSSRPPDTQYF. The chain has TRBV5-1 and TRBJ2-3; D is ambiguous. V was trimmed by 3 bases and J by 6 bases, leaving 11 bases between them. CDR3 size: 13 residues. Germline V gene sequence: CDR1 SGHRS, CDR2 YFSETQ.

V usage is TRBV29-1 and J usage is TRBJ1-2, with D unresolved. Trimming shortened V by 0 bases and J by 2 bases, and 7 bases separated the two germline ends. Germline CDR1 SQVTM, CDR2 ANQGSEA. The CDR3 totals 13 residues. This CDR3 is CSVEDRSNYGYTF. The CDR3 DNA sequence: TGCAGCGTTGAAGACAGGAGCAACTATGGCTACACCTTC.

The J gene is TRBJ2-1, the V gene TRBV4-3; 12 bases are shared with TRBD2. This CDR3 is built from 17 residues. Per the germline V gene, CDR1 is LGHNA and CDR2 is YSLEER. The junction had 1 base not matched to a gene; V was cut back by 0 bases and J by 1 base. CDR3 nucleotide sequence: TGCGCCAGCAGCCAAGATACTAGCGGGAGGTCCTACAATGAGCAGTTCTTC. Encoded protein: CASSQDTSGRSYNEQFF.

This clone appeared a single time. In nucleotides, the CDR3 is TGTGCCAGCAGCTTAGCGGGTTCCTCCTACGAGCAGTACTTC. Residues: CASSLAGSSYEQYF. This chain uses TRBV11-3 with TRBJ2-7; D unresolved. Trimming stripped 1 base from V and 0 bases from J, with 7 bases between. There are 14 residues in the CDR3. Germline CDR1 SGHNT, CDR2 YENEEA.

The rearrangement uses TRBV27 and TRBJ2-7; 12 nucleotides match TRBD2. J lost 5 bases, V lost 4 bases, and 6 bases had no gene match. The CDR3 consists of 15 residues. Per the germline V gene, CDR1 is MNHEY and CDR2 is SMNVEV (reference sequence). DNA of the CDR3: TGTGCCAGCAGTTCCCAGACTAGCGGGAGACACGAGCAGTACTTC. Protein sequence: CASSSQTSGRHEQYF.

This clone was detected once. The chain has TRBV14 and TRBJ1-1, with D tentatively TRBD1 (6 bases). This CDR3 contains 13 residues. Trimming removed 4 bases from V and 5 bases from J, with 11 bases in between. CDR1 is SGHDN and CDR2 is FVKESK in the germline V gene. CDR3 bases: TGTGCCAGCAGCCTCTACAGGGAAACTGAAGCTTTCTTT. As protein: CASSLYRETEAFF.

The table lists this clone with a count of one. The chain carries TRBV7-9 and TRBJ1-5; no clear D. Trimming shortened V by 2 bases and J by 6 bases, and 5 bases separated the two germline ends. Germline V lookup: CDR1 SEHNR, CDR2 FQNEAQ (reference sequence). The CDR3 length is 12 residues. The CDR3 loop reads CASSLMGQPQHF. Here the CDR3 DNA reads TGTGCCAGCAGCTTAATGGGTCAGCCCCAGCATTTT.

The V call is TRBV7-8, the J call TRBJ2-1; no clear D. Germline-derived CDR1 and CDR2 are SGHVS and FQNEAQ. This CDR3 region has 18 residues. V lost 6 bases to trimming and J lost 0 bases, with 21 bases between them. The CDR3 spells CASSPGPLLGSSYNEQFF. The CDR3 region has the DNA TGTGCCAGCAGTCCAGGACCTTTACTGGGAAGCTCCTACAATGAGCAGTTCTTC.

This rearrangement joins TRBV21-1 to TRBJ2-1; the table's D call, TRBD2, has no DNA check behind it. TRBV21-1 is a known pseudogene. The CDR3 spans 15 residues. CDR3 amino acids: CASFKRGRTYNEQFF. In DNA, the CDR3 is TGTGCCAGCTTCAAAAGAGGGAGGACCTACAATGAGCAGTTCTTC.

This chain connects TRBV27 to TRBJ1-4, with D unresolved. Germline V gene data show CDR1 as MNHEY and CDR2 as SMNVEV (reference sequence). Trimming took off 3 bases at V and 10 bases at J, with 9 bases between the two ends. The CDR3 runs 12 residues. CDR3 DNA sequence: TGTGCCAGCAGTTTCACTCGGGGAAAACTGTTTTTT. The encoded protein is CASSFTRGKLFF.

The chain employs TRBV28 and TRBJ1-5; perhaps TRBD1 as D (5 bases). Trimming shortened V by 3 bases and J by 7 bases, and 13 bases separated the two germline ends. The CDR3 loop spans 14 amino acids. The germline V gene encodes CDR1 MDHEN and CDR2 SYDVKM. The CDR3 DNA follows: TGTGCCAGCAGTTTCGGAACAAACAGGCAGCCCCAGCATTTT. It translates to CASSFGTNRQPQHF.

The V gene is TRBV28, the J gene TRBJ1-5; TRBD1 is a possible D gene (5 bases). Germline CDR1 is MDHEN and CDR2 is SYDVKM. V was cut by 4 bases and J by 0 bases, with 16 bases left in between. CDR3 length equals 17 residues. CDR3 amino acids: CASSSPDSLYSNQPQHF. DNA of the CDR3: TGTGCCAGCAGTTCCCCAGACAGTTTATATAGCAATCAGCCCCAGCATTTT.

The V call is TRBV28, the J call TRBJ2-7, with D maybe TRBD1 (5 bases). The CDR3 sequence is 15 residues long. V was trimmed by 3 bases and J by 3 bases, leaving 15 bases between them. Germline V gene lookup returns CDR1 MDHEN and CDR2 SYDVKM. The CDR3 loop reads CASSLASGQNYEQYF. CDR3 in DNA: TGTGCCAGCAGTTTGGCCTCCGGACAAAACTACGAGCAGTACTTC.

This clone was seen just once. The chain links TRBV5-1 to TRBJ2-1, with D tentatively TRBD1 (6 bases). V lost 4 bases, J lost 7 bases, and 21 bases lay in between. Germline loops: CDR1 SGHRS, CDR2 YFSETQ. The CDR3 has 16 amino acids. The chain's CDR3 is CASSPDRTVVGNEQFF. The CDR3 nucleotides are TGCGCCAGCAGCCCCGACCGGACAGTAGTTGGGAATGAGCAGTTCTTC.

V and J are TRBV7-3 and TRBJ2-3; 7 bases line up with TRBD2. V shed 6 bases and J 0 bases; nucleotides not matched to a gene: 0. The CDR3 has 13 amino acids. The V gene's germline CDR1 is SGHTA and CDR2 FQGTGA. The CDR3 DNA sequence: TGTGCCAGCAGACTAGCGAGCACAGATACGCAGTATTTT. This codes for CASRLASTDTQYF.

The V and J genes are TRBV19 and TRBJ2-3; possibly TRBD2 for D (6 bases). Germline V gives CDR1 LNHDA, CDR2 SQIVND (reference sequence). This CDR3 region has 14 residues. Trimming removed 8 bases from V and 4 bases from J, with 16 bases in between. This CDR3 reads CASRTGESADTQYF. The CDR3 DNA is TGTGCCAGTCGAACGGGAGAAAGCGCAGATACGCAGTATTTT.

This clone was recorded once. This chain joins TRBV30 and TRBJ1-2; no firm D call. The CDR3 is 14 amino acids. From germline, CDR1 is GTSNPN and CDR2 SVGIG (reference sequence). Trimming stripped 2 bases from V and 3 bases from J, with 13 bases between. CDR3 loop: CAWSRVEAYYGYTF. The CDR3 coding sequence is TGTGCCTGGAGTAGGGTGGAGGCCTACTATGGCTACACCTTC.